This entry lists 24 T cell receptor beta chains sequenced from one sample in a study of cytomegalovirus exposure and HLA in healthy donors. Some clones are missing from TCRdb's copy, which holds only in-frame ones; the method was immunoSEQ multiplex PCR. Here the sample spans around 230,000 clones, around 88% being singletons. The sample taken for sequencing was PBMCs. These receptors came from a woman aged 30 to 39 in good health and CMV-seropositive.

The chain is built from TRBV5-1 and TRBJ2-2, with TRBD2 matching 8 bases. The CDR3 runs 15 residues. Trimming removed 2 bases from V and 4 bases from J; junction bases left unmatched: 4. CDR1 and CDR2 from the germline V gene are SGHRS and YFSETQ. The CDR3 here is CASSFRTSGTGELFF. The CDR3 DNA is TGCGCCAGCAGCTTCAGAACTAGCGGCACCGGGGAGCTGTTTTTT.

The J gene is TRBJ2-2, the V gene TRBV5-1, with D unclear. Germline V gene data show CDR1 as SGHRS and CDR2 as YFSETQ. Trimming shortened V by 1 base and J by 1 base, and 5 bases separated the two germline ends. The CDR3 covers 14 residues. The CDR3 sequence is CASSLTENTGELFF. The CDR3 DNA sequence: TGCGCCAGCAGCTTGACAGAGAACACCGGGGAGCTGTTTTTT.

The rearrangement uses TRBV9 and TRBJ2-4; TRBD2 matches 7 bases. Trimming took 0 bases from V and 4 from J; bases not matched to a gene: 4. Germline assignment: CDR1 SGDLS and CDR2 YYNGEE. CDR3 length: 15 amino acids. The CDR3 loop reads CASSVAGLGKNIQYF. Here the CDR3 DNA reads TGTGCCAGCAGCGTAGCCGGACTAGGAAAAAACATTCAGTACTTC.

This chain connects TRBV5-4 to TRBJ1-1, with D possibly matching TRBD1 (5 bases). The ends were cut back, 4 bases at V and 0 bases at J, with 10 bases in the middle. CDR1 is SGHNT, CDR2 YYREEE, per germline (reference sequence). This CDR3 spans 14 amino acids. This chain's CDR3 is CASSEQVLNTEAFF. CDR3 coding DNA: TGTGCCAGCAGCGAACAGGTCTTGAACACTGAAGCTTTCTTT.

The chain joins TRBV6-1 to TRBJ1-5, with 9 positions matching TRBD1. The J segment lost 6 bases and the V segment lost 6 bases, leaving 9 bases of the junction unmatched. Germline V CDR1 and CDR2: MNHNS, SASEGT. The CDR3 has 15 residues. CDR3 nucleotide sequence: TGTGCCAGCAGCGGGGACAGGGTCGCGGGTCAGCCCCAGCATTTT. Its protein product is CASSGDRVAGQPQHF.

The chain has TRBV2 and TRBJ2-2; 7 positions match TRBD2. This CDR3 is 15 amino acids long. J gave up 6 bases and V 7 bases, and 11 bases lay outside the gene matches. Per germline, CDR1 SNHLY and CDR2 FYNNEI. CDR3 residues: CASIPFGGGSGELFF. CDR3 DNA: TGTGCCAGCATACCCTTCGGGGGAGGGTCCGGGGAGCTGTTTTTT. Together with reference TRBV2 and TRBJ2-2, the CDR3 gives the full variable domain: EPEVTQTPSHQVTQMGQEVILRCVPISNHLYFYWYRQILGQKVEFLVSFYNNEISEKSEIFDDQFSVERPDGSNFTLKIRSTKLEDSAMYFCASIPFGGGSGELFFGEGSRLTVL.

V is TRBV10-2 and J is TRBJ2-7, with 12 nucleotides matching TRBD2. Per the germline V gene, CDR1 is WSHSY and CDR2 is SAAADI. The CDR3 contains 17 residues. Trimming took 3 bases from V and 2 from J; bases not matched to a gene: 8. The CDR3 is CASSDPKGLAGTYEQYF. CDR3 DNA: TGCGCCAGCAGTGACCCGAAGGGACTAGCGGGCACCTACGAGCAGTACTTC.

The chain couples TRBV6-5 to TRBJ1-5; TRBD1 agrees at 7 bases. Germline trimming cut 5 bases from V and 0 bases from J; bases unmatched to any gene: 4. Germline loops: CDR1 MNHEY, CDR2 SVGAGI. CDR3 length equals 15 residues. CDR3 in amino acids: CASSRQGLSNQPQHF. As DNA, the CDR3 is TGTGCCAGCAGTAGACAGGGCCTTAGCAATCAGCCCCAGCATTTT.

The rearrangement uses TRBV5-4 and TRBJ1-2; possible D gene TRBD1, 6 bases. The length of the CDR3 is 13 residues. Germline-derived CDR1 and CDR2 are SGHNT and YYREEE (reference sequence). V lost 3 bases, J lost 8 bases, and 14 bases lay in between. Here the CDR3 DNA reads TGTGCCAGCAGCTCTTGGACAGATCAAGGCTACACCTTC. It is translated as CASSSWTDQGYTF.

This clone has a count of ten or more. The rearrangement uses TRBV6-5 and TRBJ2-1; 11 bases agree with TRBD2. The CDR3 is 15 residues long. CDR1 is MNHEY, CDR2 SVGAGI, per germline. J lost 8 bases, V lost 8 bases, and 11 bases had no gene match. The CDR3 loop reads CASRKSGTSGDEQFF. The CDR3 coding sequence is TGTGCCAGCCGCAAGTCCGGGACTAGCGGCGATGAGCAGTTCTTC.

The chain recombines TRBV11-2 with TRBJ1-4; D remains ambiguous. Germline V gene data show CDR1 as SGHAT and CDR2 as FQNNGV. Trimming cost V 5 bases and J 3 bases, with 19 bases left between them. The length of the CDR3 is 17 residues. The CDR3 region has the DNA TGTGCCAGCAGCCCCGAAGGCGGGCGACCTTCTAATGAAAAACTGTTTTTT. This gives the protein CASSPEGGRPSNEKLFF.

The rearrangement uses TRBV6-1 and TRBJ2-7; 7 bases map to TRBD1. V dropped 6 bases and J dropped 2; count of bases not matched to a gene: 7. This CDR3 is 14 amino acids long. Germline V gene lookup returns CDR1 MNHNS and CDR2 SASEGT. CDR3 region: CASRYWDRAYEQYF. In DNA form, the CDR3 reads TGTGCCAGCAGATATTGGGACAGAGCCTACGAGCAGTACTTC.

This clone occurred once. The CDR3 sequence is CASSTTSGSSYNEQFF. CDR3 nucleotides: TGTGCCAGCAGCACCACTAGCGGGAGCTCCTACAATGAGCAGTTCTTC. The V gene is TRBV7-3, the J gene TRBJ2-1; 11 bases map to TRBD2. V lost 5 bases, J lost 0 bases, and 3 bases stayed unmatched. The CDR3 has 16 residues. Germline V gives CDR1 SGHTA, CDR2 FQGTGA.

The gene calls are TRBV6-6 and TRBJ1-2; no firm D call. Trimming removed 2 bases at V and 0 bases at J, with 10 bases between. Germline lookup yields CDR1 MNHNY and CDR2 SVGAGI (reference sequence). This CDR3 comprises 15 residues. The CDR3 loop is CASSYGERTNYGYTF. The CDR3 region has the DNA TGTGCCAGCAGTTACGGGGAGAGAACTAACTATGGCTACACCTTC.

The chain carries TRBV25-1 and TRBJ1-4; TRBD1 matches at 7 bases. The CDR3 runs 14 residues. The ends lost 8 bases at V and 5 bases at J; junction bases unmatched: 8. Germline V gene data show CDR1 as MGHDK and CDR2 as SYGVNS. DNA of the CDR3: TGTGCCAGCCGCCCGGGACAGAAGAATGAAAAACTGTTTTTT. It translates to CASRPGQKNEKLFF. The entire variable domain, with the rest obtained from reference TRBV25-1 and TRBJ1-4, is as follows: EADIYQTPRYLVIGTGKKITLECSQTMGHDKMYWYQQDPGMELHLIHYSYGVNSTEKGDLSSESTVSRIRTEHFPLTLESARPSHTSQYLCASRPGQKNEKLFFGSGTQLSVL.

The chain links TRBV7-9 to TRBJ2-7; 7 nucleotides match TRBD1. Germline V gene lookup returns CDR1 SEHNR and CDR2 FQNEAQ (reference sequence). The CDR3 runs 16 residues. Trimming at V came to 0 bases and at J to 3 bases, leaving 8 bases not matched to a gene. CDR3: CASSLAGGGFGYEQYF. Written as DNA, the CDR3 is TGTGCCAGCAGCTTAGCAGGGGGCGGGTTTGGCTACGAGCAGTACTTC.

V gene TRBV5-6 combines with J gene TRBJ2-3; a weak D match, TRBD2 (7 bases). This CDR3 has 18 amino acids. V dropped 4 bases and J dropped 1 base, with 22 bases sitting between them. Per the germline V gene, CDR1 is SGHDT and CDR2 is YYEEEE. This chain's CDR3 is CASSPNRGGYSGTDTQYF. In nucleotides, the CDR3 is TGTGCCAGCAGCCCCAATAGGGGGGGCTATAGTGGCACAGATACGCAGTATTTT.

The V and J genes are TRBV19 and TRBJ1-2; 7 bases are a match to TRBD1. CDR1 LNHDA and CDR2 SQIVND come from the germline V gene (reference sequence). CDR3 length: 14 residues. The V and J ends lost 6 bases and 8 bases, in that order; junction bases with no gene match: 12. The CDR3 sequence: CASSRNQGVQGYTF. The CDR3 nucleotides are TGTGCCAGTAGCCGCAACCAGGGGGTGCAAGGCTACACCTTC.

This rearrangement joins TRBV12-5 to TRBJ2-1; a weak D match, TRBD2 (5 bases). There are 12 residues in the CDR3. Looked up from germline, CDR1 is LGHNT and CDR2 is FRNRAP. V gave up 7 bases and J gave up 4 bases, with 8 bases separating them. The CDR3 reads CASERAYNEQFF. As DNA, the CDR3 is TGTGCTAGTGAGAGGGCTTACAATGAGCAGTTCTTC.

This rearrangement joins TRBV10-2 to TRBJ1-2; D unclear. This CDR3 has 13 residues. V lost 1 base and J 6 bases, leaving 9 bases between the germline ends. CDR1 and CDR2 from the germline V gene are WSHSY and SAAADI. CDR3: CASSEYFGDGYTF. Written as DNA, the CDR3 is TGCGCCAGCAGTGAGTATTTCGGGGATGGCTACACCTTC.

The chain has TRBV19 and TRBJ2-3; possible D gene TRBD2, 6 bases. Germline CDR1 is LNHDA and CDR2 is SQIVND (reference sequence). CDR3 length: 16 residues. Trimming stripped 1 base from V and 0 bases from J, with 11 bases between. CDR3 sequence: CASSIAKGRSTDTQYF. The CDR3 region has the DNA TGTGCCAGTAGTATAGCAAAGGGGAGGAGCACAGATACGCAGTATTTT. The variable domain in full, completed from reference TRBV19 and TRBJ2-3, reads DGGITQSPKYLFRKEGQNVTLSCEQNLNHDAMYWYRQDPGQGLRLIYYSQIVNDFQKGDIAEGYSVSREKKESFPLTVTSAQKNPTAFYLCASSIAKGRSTDTQYFGPGTRLTVL.

This clone turned up a few times. The chain's CDR3 is CAIRGDSTNTEAFF. The CDR3 DNA follows: TGTGCCATCAGGGGGGACAGCACAAACACTGAAGCTTTCTTT. This chain connects TRBV10-3 to TRBJ1-1, with 7 bases identical to TRBD1. Germline trimming cut 6 bases from V and 2 bases from J; bases unmatched to any gene: 6. CDR1 ENHRY and CDR2 SYGVKD come from the germline V gene. CDR3 size: 14 residues.

The CDR3 DNA is TGTGCCAGCAGCTTAGGCCCTAGCGGCTACAATGAGCAGTTCTTC. Its translation is CASSLGPSGYNEQFF. V usage is TRBV13 and J usage is TRBJ2-1, with 7 nucleotides matching TRBD2. The germline CDR1 and CDR2 sequences are PRHDT and FYEKMQ (reference sequence). There are 15 residues in the CDR3. V trimming: 0 bases; J trimming: 3 bases; junction bases outside the gene matches: 2.

The rearrangement uses TRBV6-6 and TRBJ1-2; D may be TRBD1 (6 bases). V lost 6 bases and J 6 bases, leaving 20 bases between the germline ends. Germline CDR1 MNHNY, CDR2 SVGAGI (reference sequence). The CDR3 is 15 residues long. In DNA, the CDR3 is TGTGCCAGCAGCGGTGCCAGGGGCCCTAGGCATGGCTACACCTTC. This encodes CASSGARGPRHGYTF.